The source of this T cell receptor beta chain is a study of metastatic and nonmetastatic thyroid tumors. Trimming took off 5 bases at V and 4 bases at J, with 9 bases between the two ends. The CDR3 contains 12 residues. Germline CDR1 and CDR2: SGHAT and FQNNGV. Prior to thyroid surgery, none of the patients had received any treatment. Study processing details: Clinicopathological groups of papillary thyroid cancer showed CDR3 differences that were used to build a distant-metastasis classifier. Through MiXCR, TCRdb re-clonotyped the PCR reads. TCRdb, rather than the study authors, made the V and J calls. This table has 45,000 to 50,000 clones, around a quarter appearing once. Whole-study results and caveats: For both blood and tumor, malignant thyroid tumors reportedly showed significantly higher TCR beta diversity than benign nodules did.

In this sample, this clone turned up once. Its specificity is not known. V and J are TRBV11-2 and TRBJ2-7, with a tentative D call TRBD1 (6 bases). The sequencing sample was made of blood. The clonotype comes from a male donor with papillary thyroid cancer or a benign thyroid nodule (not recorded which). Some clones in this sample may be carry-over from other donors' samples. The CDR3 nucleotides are TGTGCCAGCAGCCTCACAGGGTACGAGCAGTACTTC. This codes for CASSLTGYEQYF.